One sample yielded the 30 T cell receptor beta chains listed below, sequenced in a study of shared clonotypes between healthy human individuals. Data came from immunoSEQ multiplex PCR; TCRdb stores just in-frame clones and leaves some out. The sample consists of more than 550,000 clones, about 90% of them appearing once. The sample comprised memory CD8+ T cells from PBMCs. The sample's subset: CD45RO+ cells pooled with CCR7-negative TemRA cells. Source of these receptors: a man aged 18-30 years in good health. Some clones in this sample may be carry-over from other donors' samples.

The chain links TRBV7-9 to TRBJ2-1; D remains unclear. V lost 7 bases and J 9 bases, leaving 19 bases between the germline ends. Germline V gene data show CDR1 as SEHNR and CDR2 as FQNEAQ (reference sequence). This CDR3 comprises 14 residues. The CDR3 region has the DNA TGTGCCAGCATCGCCCAACCCCTGGCGAGTGAGCAGTTCTTC. Its protein product is CASIAQPLASEQFF.

CDR3 sequence reads: CARSLGGGADHPYGYTF. The CDR3 DNA sequence: TGTGCCAGAAGCTTGGGAGGGGGCGCAGACCACCCCTATGGCTACACCTTC. The chain has TRBV5-3 and TRBJ1-2, with TRBD1 identical over 7 bases. TRBV5-3 falls under the ORF class, with uncertain function. V lost 0 bases and J lost 4; bases outside the gene matches: 12. This CDR3 contains 17 residues.

The chain couples TRBV6-6 to TRBJ1-2; 7 bases fit TRBD1. The V and J ends lost 4 bases and 4 bases, in that order; junction bases with no gene match: 3. This CDR3 has 13 amino acids. Germline V gene data show CDR1 as MNHNY and CDR2 as SVGAGI (reference sequence). As DNA, the CDR3 is TGTGCCAGCAGTTCAGGGGGGAGCTATGGCTACACCTTC. Translation gives CASSSGGSYGYTF.

V and J are TRBV5-8 and TRBJ2-4; 8 bases map to TRBD2. V trimming: 6 bases; J trimming: 6 bases; junction bases outside the gene matches: 2. The CDR3 runs to 12 residues. From germline, CDR1 is SGHTS and CDR2 YDEGEE. CDR3 DNA: TGTGCCAGCACCCGGGGGGGAAACATTCAGTACTTC. Protein: CASTRGGNIQYF.

This clone was observed a few times. The chain recombines TRBV28 with TRBJ2-1; D is ambiguous. V dropped 6 bases and J dropped 9 bases, with 12 bases sitting between them. The CDR3 has 12 amino acids. Germline values: CDR1 MDHEN, CDR2 SYDVKM. Here the CDR3 reads CASSSTASEQFF. The CDR3 nucleotides are TGTGCCAGCAGCTCGACCGCGAGTGAGCAGTTCTTC.

The chain recombines TRBV5-4 with TRBJ2-7; TRBD2 agrees at 11 bases. V was clipped by 0 bases and J by 7 bases; unmatched bases: 6. Germline values: CDR1 SGHNT, CDR2 YYREEE (reference sequence). There are 15 residues in the CDR3. CDR3 amino acids: CASSLGLAGSGEQYF. The CDR3 DNA sequence: TGTGCCAGCAGCTTGGGACTAGCGGGGTCAGGGGAGCAGTACTTC.

On this clone itself: This sequence is one base from a far larger clone and is likely a read error. This specimen includes other DNA sequences encoding the same CDR3. This chain links TRBV13 with TRBJ2-1; D may be TRBD1 or TRBD2 (5 bases each). The germline V gene encodes CDR1 PRHDT and CDR2 FYEKMQ (reference sequence). This CDR3 contains 12 residues. The CDR3 sequence is CASPGAHNEQFF. The CDR3 region has the DNA TGTGCCAGCCCCGGGGCGCACAATGAGCAATTCTTC. Variable domain in full (rest from reference TRBV13 and TRBJ2-1): AAGVIQSPRHLIKEKRETATLKCYPIPRHDTVYWYQQGPGQDPQFLISFYEKMQSDKGSIPDRFSAQQFSDYHSELNMSSLELGDSALYFCASPGAHNEQFFGPGTRLTVL.

The chain employs TRBV9 and TRBJ2-3; 9 nucleotides agree with TRBD1. V was pared by 6 bases and J by 0 bases, with 5 bases of the junction left unmatched. This CDR3 spans 15 amino acids. Germline V gene lookup returns CDR1 SGDLS and CDR2 YYNGEE. The CDR3 coding sequence is TGTGCCAGCACTGCCGGGACAGGGAGCACAGATACGCAGTATTTT. This gives the protein CASTAGTGSTDTQYF.

The J gene is TRBJ2-7, the V gene TRBV7-8, with 7 bases matching TRBD2. Germline CDR1 and CDR2: SGHVS and FQNEAQ. V lost 2 bases, J lost 4 bases, and 8 bases stayed unmatched. This CDR3 spans 15 amino acids. DNA for the CDR3: TGTGCCAGCAGCTTATTTTGGCGGGAGAGGTACGAGCAGTACTTC. Translation gives CASSLFWRERYEQYF.

The chain couples TRBV30 to TRBJ2-7; D is undetermined. V lost 2 bases to trimming and J lost 3 bases, with 8 bases between them. Germline-derived CDR1 and CDR2 are GTSNPN and SVGIG (reference sequence). This CDR3 spans 12 amino acids. Here the CDR3 DNA reads TGTGCCTGGAGTCAGTTAAACTACGAGCAGTACTTC. Translation: CAWSQLNYEQYF.

The V gene is TRBV10-3, the J gene TRBJ2-2; 8 nucleotides agree with TRBD2. The CDR3 has 18 residues. The V and J ends lost 4 bases and 7 bases, in that order; junction bases with no gene match: 17. The germline V gene has CDR1 ENHRY and CDR2 SYGVKD. CDR3: CAISVKEPSGPRGGELFF. In nucleotides, the CDR3 is TGTGCCATCAGTGTTAAGGAACCTAGCGGGCCCAGGGGCGGGGAGCTGTTTTTT.

The chain recombines TRBV28 with TRBJ2-3; D call uncertain. The V end lost 3 bases, the J end lost 7 bases, and 8 bases lay between the germline ends. Germline V lookup: CDR1 MDHEN, CDR2 SYDVKM. The CDR3 runs to 12 residues. Here the CDR3 DNA reads TGTGCCAGCAGTTTTGATGGGAATACGCAGTATTTT. It translates to CASSFDGNTQYF.

This clone was recorded only once. The chain carries TRBV27 and TRBJ1-1; D not resolved. V shed 4 bases and J shed 0 bases, with 12 bases lying between them. The length of the CDR3 is 15 residues. Germline-derived CDR1 and CDR2 are MNHEY and SMNVEV (reference sequence). The CDR3 here is CASSWRAAMNTEAFF. DNA of the CDR3: TGTGCCAGCAGTTGGAGGGCAGCCATGAACACTGAAGCTTTCTTT.

The chain combines TRBV4-2 with TRBJ2-7; D might be TRBD1 or TRBD2, each matching 5 bases. The CDR3 has 15 residues. Germline V gene sequence: CDR1 LGHNA, CDR2 YNFKEQ. V was cut by 1 base and J by 3 bases, with 13 bases left in between. CDR3 sequence reads: CASSQVNGTHYEQYF. For the CDR3, the DNA is TGTGCCAGCAGCCAAGTGAACGGGACCCACTACGAGCAGTACTTC.

The sample holds one count of this clone. This chain connects TRBV27 to TRBJ2-7; TRBD2 agrees at 8 bases. CDR1 MNHEY and CDR2 SMNVEV come from the germline V gene (reference sequence). V dropped 0 bases and J dropped 2; count of bases not matched to a gene: 3. The CDR3 is made up of 15 amino acids. CDR3 amino acids: CASSLSSGAPYEQYF. Written as DNA, the CDR3 is TGTGCCAGCAGTTTATCTAGCGGGGCCCCCTACGAGCAGTACTTC.

The chain combines TRBV6-5 with TRBJ2-7; D call uncertain. V lost 5 bases, J lost 7 bases, and 15 bases lay in between. This CDR3 comprises 13 residues. Per the germline V gene, CDR1 is MNHEY and CDR2 is SVGAGI. The CDR3 reads CASSLRASKEQYF. The CDR3 region has the DNA TGTGCCAGCAGTCTCCGGGCCAGCAAGGAGCAGTACTTC.

As to this clone: The same CDR3 is also encoded by other DNA sequences in this sample. The chain recombines TRBV27 with TRBJ2-1; D not resolved. V dropped 3 bases and J dropped 3 bases, with 6 bases sitting between them. Germline V gene data show CDR1 as MNHEY and CDR2 as SMNVEV (reference sequence). This CDR3 contains 13 residues. The CDR3 DNA follows: TGTGCCAGCAGTTTGGCGTACTACAATGAGCAGTTCTTC. Its translation: CASSLAYYNEQFF.

The chain couples TRBV5-6 to TRBJ2-7, with D uncertain. Germline CDR1 and CDR2: SGHDT and YYEEEE. The CDR3 totals 13 residues. V lost 4 bases and J 3 bases, leaving 11 bases between the germline ends. The CDR3 is CASSATGGYEQYF. In DNA form, the CDR3 reads TGTGCCAGCAGCGCCACTGGCGGCTACGAGCAGTACTTC.

The J gene is TRBJ2-5, the V gene TRBV27; TRBD2 aligns across 7 bases. Germline V gene lookup returns CDR1 MNHEY and CDR2 SMNVEV (reference sequence). The ends lost 4 bases at V and 6 bases at J; junction bases unmatched: 11. The CDR3 runs to 15 residues. The CDR3 here is CASSYSRLAVQTQYF. DNA of the CDR3: TGTGCCAGCAGTTATTCTCGACTAGCAGTACAGACCCAGTACTTC.

This clone was seen only a few times. The J gene is TRBJ2-1, the V gene TRBV2, with 7 bases matching TRBD2. Germline CDR1 SNHLY, CDR2 FYNNEI. The CDR3 contains 16 residues. The J segment lost 6 bases and the V segment lost 3 bases, leaving 11 bases of the junction unmatched. CDR3 protein: CASSDTGTTLPNEQFF. Here the CDR3 DNA reads TGTGCCAGCAGTGATACCGGGACTACCCTACCCAATGAGCAGTTCTTC.

This chain connects TRBV9 to TRBJ2-1; 10 bases fit TRBD2. V was clipped by 3 bases and J by 2 bases; unmatched bases: 2. CDR1 SGDLS and CDR2 YYNGEE come from the germline V gene. The CDR3 has 15 residues. CDR3 nucleotides: TGTGCCAGCAGCGGTAGCGGGAGGCCCTACAATGAGCAGTTCTTC. Translation: CASSGSGRPYNEQFF.

J is TRBJ2-7 and V is TRBV9, with no clear D. The CDR3 contains 15 residues. Germline CDR1 reads SGDLS; CDR2 reads YYNGEE. Trimming removed 0 bases at V and 0 bases at J, with 10 bases between. Written as DNA, the CDR3 is TGTGCCAGCAGCGTAGATCCAGTGAGCTCCTACGAGCAGTACTTC. It encodes CASSVDPVSSYEQYF. The full variable domain, its missing parts supplied by reference TRBV9 and TRBJ2-7, is DSGVTQTPKHLITATGQRVTLRCSPRSGDLSVYWYQQSLDQGLQFLIQYYNGEERAKGNILERFSAQQFPDLHSELNLSSLELGDSALYFCASSVDPVSSYEQYFGPGTRLTVT.

The V gene is TRBV5-1, the J gene TRBJ1-1; weak D call: TRBD1 (6 bases). Per the germline V gene, CDR1 is SGHRS and CDR2 is YFSETQ. The CDR3 extends over 15 amino acids. The V end lost 4 bases, the J end lost 2 bases, and 15 bases lay between the germline ends. The CDR3 sequence is CASSTRTAPNTEAFF. The CDR3 region has the DNA TGCGCCAGCAGCACCCGGACAGCTCCCAACACTGAAGCTTTCTTT.

A few counts support this clone. The chain has TRBV19 and TRBJ1-1; D ambiguous. Germline V lookup: CDR1 LNHDA, CDR2 SQIVND (reference sequence). CDR3 length: 12 amino acids. Trimming removed 11 bases from V and 3 bases from J, with 13 bases in between. DNA for the CDR3: TGTGCCTCGAAAGAAGGGTACACTGAAGCTTTCTTT. Translating it yields CASKEGYTEAFF.

This rearrangement joins TRBV6-6 to TRBJ2-7; D is perhaps TRBD2 (6 bases). The CDR3 is 12 residues long. Germline loops: CDR1 MNHNY, CDR2 SVGAGI (reference sequence). Deletions cut 8 bases from V and 3 bases from J, with 11 bases between. Here the CDR3 reads CASLGRDYEQYF. The CDR3 DNA reads as TGTGCCAGCTTAGGGCGGGACTACGAGCAGTACTTC.

V gene TRBV9 combines with J gene TRBJ2-3; TRBD2 matches at 10 bases. Germline V gene data show CDR1 as SGDLS and CDR2 as YYNGEE. The CDR3 is 18 residues long. V dropped 0 bases and J dropped 5; count of bases not matched to a gene: 12. CDR3 coding DNA: TGTGCCAGCAGCGTAGGAGGTTGGCTAGCGGGAGTGGTAGATACGCAGTATTTT. It translates to CASSVGGWLAGVVDTQYF.

The chain recombines TRBV7-8 with TRBJ2-5; D is uncertain. The V gene's germline CDR1 is SGHVS and CDR2 FQNEAQ. The CDR3 runs to 14 residues. V gave up 0 bases and J gave up 3 bases, with 8 bases separating them. CDR3 loop: CASSLADFKETQYF. The CDR3, as DNA: TGTGCCAGCAGCTTAGCAGATTTTAAAGAGACCCAGTACTTC.

The chain employs TRBV27 and TRBJ2-7; D call uncertain. V was trimmed by 0 bases and J by 2 bases, leaving 14 bases between them. The CDR3 consists of 16 residues. Germline CDR1 is MNHEY and CDR2 is SMNVEV (reference sequence). The CDR3 DNA follows: TGTGCCAGCAGTTTATCGCCCTCCCCTGATGCCTACGAGCAGTACTTC. Its translation is CASSLSPSPDAYEQYF.

V gene TRBV6-1 combines with J gene TRBJ2-6, with D perhaps being TRBD1 or TRBD2 (5 bases each). The CDR3 consists of 18 residues. Looked up from germline, CDR1 is MNHNS and CDR2 is SASEGT. The V end was cut by 1 base, the J end by 1 base, with 14 bases between. The CDR3 region is CASSEGGWIRSGANVLTF. The CDR3 DNA reads as TGTGCCAGCAGTGAAGGGGGGTGGATAAGGTCTGGGGCCAACGTCCTGACTTTC.

The rearrangement joins TRBV27 to TRBJ2-1, with 12 bases matching TRBD2. The germline gives CDR1 MNHEY, CDR2 SMNVEV (reference sequence). J lost 3 bases, V lost 5 bases, and 5 bases had no gene match. The CDR3 is 16 amino acids. CDR3 DNA: TGTGCCAGCAGTCCACTAGCGGGAGGATTCTACAATGAGCAGTTCTTC. Protein product: CASSPLAGGFYNEQFF.